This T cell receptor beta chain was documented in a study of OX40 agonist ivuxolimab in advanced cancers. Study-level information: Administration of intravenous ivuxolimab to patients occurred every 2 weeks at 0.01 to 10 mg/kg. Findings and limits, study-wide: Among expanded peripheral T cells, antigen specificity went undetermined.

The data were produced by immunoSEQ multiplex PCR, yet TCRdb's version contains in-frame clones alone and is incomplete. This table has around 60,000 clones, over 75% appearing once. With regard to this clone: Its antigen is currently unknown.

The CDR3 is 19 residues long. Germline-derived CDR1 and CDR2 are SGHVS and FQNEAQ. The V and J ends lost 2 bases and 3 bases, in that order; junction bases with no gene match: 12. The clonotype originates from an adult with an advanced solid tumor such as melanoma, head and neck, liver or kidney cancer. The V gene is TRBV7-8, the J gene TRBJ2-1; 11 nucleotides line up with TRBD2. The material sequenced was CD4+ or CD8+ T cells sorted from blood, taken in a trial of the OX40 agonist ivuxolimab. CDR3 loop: CASSLRGLAAGGLYNEQFF. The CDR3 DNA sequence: TGTGCCAGCAGCTTAAGGGGACTAGCGGCCGGAGGGCTCTACAATGAGCAGTTCTTC. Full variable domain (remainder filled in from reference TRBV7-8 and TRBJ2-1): GAGVSQSPRYKVAKRGQDVALRCDPISGHVSLFWYQQALGQGPEFLTYFQNEAQLDKSGLPSDRFFAERPEGSVSTLKIQRTQQEDSAVYLCASSLRGLAAGGLYNEQFFGPGTRLTVL.